Following are 22 T cell receptor beta chains from one sample sequenced in a study of vaccination effects on CD4 cells after COVID-19. Pools of viral peptides were used by the ViraFEST assay to expand antigen-specific CD4+ T cells ahead of sequencing. Once cultured for more than nine days, the cells underwent separation to obtain CD4+ T cells. None of the vaccinated had previously contracted SARS-CoV-2, and their nucleocapsid antibodies tested negative. These TCRs' antigens remain unknown. The method was immunoSEQ multiplex PCR; TCRdb's version includes in-frame clones alone and lacks a portion of them. The sample contains approximately 21,000 clones, around 68% of which appear only once. The sample here was CD4+ T cells from PBMCs cultured with HCoV-NL63 spike peptides, taken before COVID-19 vaccination. Source of these receptors: a human donor who received a COVID-19 vaccine.

V and J are TRBV4-1 and TRBJ2-3; TRBD2 agrees at 16 bases. CDR1 and CDR2 from the germline V gene are MGHRA and YSYEKL. The CDR3 is made up of 19 amino acids. V lost 2 bases and J lost 2; bases outside the gene matches: 7. The CDR3, as DNA: TGCGCCAGCAGCCAAAAGGGACTAGCGGGGGGGCCGGACACAGATACGCAGTATTTT. Translated, it gives CASSQKGLAGGPDTDTQYF.

V and J are TRBV6-5 and TRBJ2-4, with 7 bases matching TRBD1. The germline V gene encodes CDR1 MNHEY and CDR2 SVGAGI. The CDR3 consists of 14 residues. With V trimmed by 6 bases and J by 4 bases, 6 bases remained unmatched. The CDR3 region has the DNA TGTGCCAGCAGCGGGGACAGAGTTAAAAACATTCAGTACTTC. As protein: CASSGDRVKNIQYF.

In this sample, this clone turned up once. In nucleotides, the CDR3 is TGTGCCTGGAGTGTTGACTCGAGGGAAAAACTGTTTTTT. Translated, it gives CAWSVDSREKLFF. V usage is TRBV30 and J usage is TRBJ1-4; the D is unclear. This CDR3 comprises 13 residues. Trimming removed 0 bases from V and 8 bases from J, with 10 bases in between. Per the germline V gene, CDR1 is GTSNPN and CDR2 is SVGIG (reference sequence).

V is TRBV3-1 (or the pseudogene TRBV3-2) and J is TRBJ1-4; D perhaps matches TRBD1 (6 bases). V lost 1 base and J 8 bases, leaving 8 bases between the germline ends. This CDR3 is 13 amino acids long. The germline V gene has CDR1 LGHDT and CDR2 YNNKEL (reference sequence). Written as DNA, the CDR3 is TGTGCCAGCAGCCAAGCCGGGACAGAAAAACTGTTTTTT. Residues: CASSQAGTEKLFF.

The chain combines TRBV15 with TRBJ1-6, with D possibly being TRBD1 (5 bases). The CDR3 covers 14 residues. Trimming removed 2 bases from V and 3 bases from J, with 5 bases in between. Germline V lookup: CDR1 LNHNV, CDR2 YYDKDF (reference sequence). The CDR3 here is CATSRQGYNSPLHF. CDR3 coding DNA: TGTGCCACCAGCAGACAGGGCTATAATTCACCCCTCCACTTT.

V and J are TRBV7-2 and TRBJ2-5; D not resolved. Trimming pared 4 bases from V and 3 bases from J, leaving 3 bases between. The CDR3 length is 11 residues. CDR1 is SGHTA, CDR2 FQGNSA, per germline. CDR3: CASSSEETQYF. CDR3 coding DNA: TGTGCCAGCAGCTCCGAAGAGACCCAGTACTTC. Full variable domain (remainder filled in from reference TRBV7-2 and TRBJ2-5): GAGVSQSPSNKVTEKGKDVELRCDPISGHTALYWYRQSLGQGLEFLIYFQGNSAPDKSGLPSDRFSAERTGGSVSTLTIQRTQQEDSAVYLCASSSEETQYFGPGTRLLVL.

This rearrangement joins TRBV5-1 to TRBJ2-1, with a tentative D call TRBD2 (7 bases). V gave up 6 bases and J gave up 6 bases, with 13 bases separating them. The germline V gene encodes CDR1 SGHRS and CDR2 YFSETQ. The CDR3 runs 13 residues. DNA of the CDR3: TGCGCCAGCAACGAGGGGGGGCTCAATGAGCAGTTCTTC. This encodes CASNEGGLNEQFF.

This clone occurred once. The V call is TRBV5-4, the J call TRBJ1-1; D uncertain. The CDR3 totals 13 residues. Per the germline V gene, CDR1 is SGHNT and CDR2 is YYREEE (reference sequence). V was pared by 4 bases and J by 10 bases, with 17 bases between. The CDR3 region is CASSGERTVAAFF. For the CDR3, the DNA is TGTGCCAGCAGCGGGGAGAGGACGGTCGCAGCTTTCTTT.

The chain joins TRBV29-1 to TRBJ1-5, with D unresolved. This CDR3 comprises 12 residues. V lost 4 bases, J lost 0 bases, and 4 bases lay in between. The V gene's germline CDR1 is SQVTM and CDR2 ANQGSEA. The CDR3 sequence is CSVVDSNQPQHF. The CDR3 DNA reads as TGCAGCGTTGTGGATAGCAATCAGCCCCAGCATTTT.

The chain combines TRBV6-5 with TRBJ1-2; D uncertain. V shed 3 bases and J shed 4 bases, with 15 bases lying between them. CDR1 MNHEY and CDR2 SVGAGI come from the germline V gene. CDR3 length equals 15 residues. The CDR3 spells CASSYDGIYFYGYTF. CDR3 nucleotides: TGTGCCAGCAGTTATGATGGGATTTACTTCTATGGCTACACCTTC.

This clone was observed a handful of times. The V and J genes are TRBV10-1 and TRBJ2-1; D unclear. The ends were cut back, 5 bases at V and 3 bases at J, with 11 bases in the middle. This CDR3 spans 14 amino acids. The germline gives CDR1 WNHNN, CDR2 SYGVQD (reference sequence). The CDR3 DNA is TGCGCCAGCAGTAAAGATGTGTTCTACAATGAGCAGTTCTTC. Protein product: CASSKDVFYNEQFF.

This chain uses TRBV18 with TRBJ2-7; 9 bases align to TRBD1. The CDR3 contains 14 residues. Germline trimming cut 3 bases from V and 2 bases from J; bases unmatched to any gene: 2. The germline V gene encodes CDR1 KGHSH and CDR2 LQKENI. The CDR3 here is CASSPGTGPYEQYF. The CDR3 DNA follows: TGTGCCAGCTCACCTGGGACAGGGCCCTACGAGCAGTACTTC.

The chain recombines TRBV11-3 with TRBJ2-1, with 9 bases fitting TRBD1. Germline CDR1 is SGHNT and CDR2 is YENEEA. Trimming cost V 5 bases and J 5 bases; bases outside gene matches: 13. The CDR3 is made up of 17 amino acids. CDR3 DNA sequence: TGTGCCAGCAGCCACAACTCTCGGACAGGGGTTCACAATGAGCAGTTCTTC. Protein product: CASSHNSRTGVHNEQFF.

This clone was counted a few times. The J gene is TRBJ1-1, the V gene TRBV12-3 or TRBV12-4, with D uncertain. The CDR3 has 13 residues. V lost 5 bases to trimming and J lost 5 bases, with 12 bases between them. The CDR3 reads CASSPLYGTEAFF. CDR3 nucleotides: TGTGCCAGCAGTCCCCTCTATGGGACTGAAGCTTTCTTT.

This clone was seen a handful of times. This chain connects TRBV7-2 to TRBJ1-5; D gene ambiguous. The CDR3 contains 13 residues. Germline lookup yields CDR1 SGHTA and CDR2 FQGNSA. Trimming cost V 4 bases and J 4 bases, with 8 bases left between them. CDR3 nucleotides: TGTGCCAGCAGCTCGGACGGTAATCAGCCCCAGCATTTT. This translates into CASSSDGNQPQHF.

The chain joins TRBV11-2 to TRBJ1-4; 7 nucleotides align to TRBD1. This CDR3 is built from 15 residues. Looked up from germline, CDR1 is SGHAT and CDR2 is FQNNGV. Trimming removed 4 bases from V and 8 bases from J; junction bases left unmatched: 10. The CDR3 spells CASSSIRGTGEKLFF. In nucleotides, the CDR3 is TGTGCCAGCAGCTCAATCAGGGGGACCGGGGAAAAACTGTTTTTT.

The V call is TRBV6-4, the J call TRBJ2-1, with D perhaps assigned TRBD1 or TRBD2 (5 bases each). The CDR3 is 14 amino acids. CDR1 MRHNA and CDR2 SNTAGT come from the germline V gene. The V end lost 3 bases, the J end lost 6 bases, and 12 bases lay between the germline ends. The CDR3 nucleotides read TGTGCCAGCAGTGAGACAGCCGGGACCAATGAGCAGTTCTTC. Its translation is CASSETAGTNEQFF.

This clone was recorded a few times. The chain combines TRBV5-4 with TRBJ2-2; the D gene is possibly TRBD2 (5 bases). The length of the CDR3 is 16 residues. The ends were cut back, 4 bases at V and 0 bases at J, with 13 bases in the middle. The germline V gene has CDR1 SGHNT and CDR2 YYREEE (reference sequence). The chain's CDR3 is CASSPPASTNTGELFF. The CDR3, as DNA: TGTGCCAGCAGCCCCCCGGCTAGCACGAACACCGGGGAGCTGTTTTTT.

The table lists this clone with a count of one. The chain has TRBV27 and TRBJ2-3, with D tentatively TRBD2 (5 bases). V was pared by 8 bases and J by 6 bases, with 18 bases between. The CDR3 runs to 14 residues. Looked up from germline, CDR1 is MNHEY and CDR2 is SMNVEV (reference sequence). Written as DNA, the CDR3 is TGTGCCAGCTCAGAGGGCAGAGGCCGGGATACGCAGTATTTT. Amino acid sequence: CASSEGRGRDTQYF.

This chain uses TRBV7-6 with TRBJ2-2; D not resolved. The CDR3 consists of 13 residues. Trimming pared 4 bases from V and 5 bases from J, leaving 8 bases between. Germline V gene sequence: CDR1 SGHVS, CDR2 FNYEAQ. The CDR3 region is CASSSYRTGELFF. The DNA for the CDR3 is TGTGCCAGCAGCTCCTACCGGACCGGGGAGCTGTTTTTT.

In its sample, this clone was seen a few times. This chain links TRBV5-1 with TRBJ2-1, with 8 bases lining up with TRBD1. J was trimmed by 4 bases and V by 0 bases; bases with no gene match: 0. The CDR3 spans 14 residues. Germline assignment: CDR1 SGHRS and CDR2 YFSETQ. The CDR3 region has the DNA TGCGCCAGCAGCTTGGGACAGGGGTACAATGAGCAGTTCTTC. Residues: CASSLGQGYNEQFF.

The chain carries TRBV21-1 and TRBJ2-1. TRBV21-1 is termed a pseudogene. The CDR3 is made up of 15 amino acids. In nucleotides, the CDR3 is TGTGCCAGCAGCTCCGGATGTATCTCCTACAATGAGCAGTTCTTC. This translates into CASSSGCISYNEQFF.